This T cell receptor beta chain was identified in a study of human T cells and chemical hapten exposure. Overall study findings and caveats: Patch test scores rose with PT1 expanded TCR counts, a positive correlation.

This clonotype was recorded many times. The antigen is unknown. Time point denoted: patch test 1, 2 weeks after DPC sensitization. The treatment is: therapeutic diphenylcyclopropenone sensitization with weekly scalp DPC. V lost 2 bases and J 5 bases, leaving 9 bases between the germline ends. Germline CDR1 and CDR2: MRHNA and SNTAGT. CDR3 length: 13 amino acids. From the RACE reads, TCRdb called clonotypes with MiXCR, one entry per CDR3 protein. The data show around 100,000 distinct CDR3 sequences, roughly 11% seen once. V gene TRBV6-4 combines with J gene TRBJ1-1, with D possibly matching TRBD1 (6 bases). Sequencing used whole blood, obtained in connection with sensitization to the hapten diphenylcyclopropenone (DPC). The TCR comes from a woman aged 40 to 49 with alopecia areata. Some clones in this sample may be carry-over from other donors' samples. CDR3 DNA sequence: TGTGCCAGCAGTGACGGGGGCAGGACTGAAGCTTTCTTT. It specifies CASSDGGRTEAFF.